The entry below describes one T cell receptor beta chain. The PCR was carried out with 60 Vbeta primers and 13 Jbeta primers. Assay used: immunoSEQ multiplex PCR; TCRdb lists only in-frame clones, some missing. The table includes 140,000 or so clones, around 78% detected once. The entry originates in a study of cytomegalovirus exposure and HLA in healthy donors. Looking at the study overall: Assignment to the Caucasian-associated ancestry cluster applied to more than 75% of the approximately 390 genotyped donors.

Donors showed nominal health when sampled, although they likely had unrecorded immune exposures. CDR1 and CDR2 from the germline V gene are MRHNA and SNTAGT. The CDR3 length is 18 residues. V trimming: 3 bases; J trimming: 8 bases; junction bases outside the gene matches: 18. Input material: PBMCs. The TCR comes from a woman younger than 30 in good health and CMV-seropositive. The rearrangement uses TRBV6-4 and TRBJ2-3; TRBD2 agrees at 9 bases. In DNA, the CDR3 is TGTGCCAGCAGTGATCATCCGGGGAGCGGGGGGCCTCTCGGTACGCAGTATTTT. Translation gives CASSDHPGSGGPLGTQYF.